What follows are 22 T cell receptor beta chains derived from one specimen sequenced in a study of blood T cell repertoires in COVID-19. Sequencing used immunoSEQ multiplex PCR; TCRdb keeps in-frame clones, though not all of them. The table lists approximately 90,000 clones, about 91% of them singletons. Sequenced material: peripheral blood. The receptors were sampled from a man in his sixties with acute or convalescent COVID-19.

The V and J genes are TRBV6-6 and TRBJ2-7, with 8 bases aligning to TRBD1. In germline, CDR1 is MNHNY, CDR2 SVGAGI (reference sequence). The CDR3 runs to 13 residues. With V trimmed by 3 bases and J by 4 bases, 2 bases remained unmatched. The CDR3 protein is CASSYNRGYEQYF. The CDR3 DNA reads as TGTGCCAGCAGTTATAACAGGGGGTACGAGCAGTACTTC.

This chain joins TRBV27 and TRBJ2-7; 13 bases match TRBD2. J lost 7 bases, V lost 6 bases, and 12 bases had no gene match. The germline CDR1 and CDR2 sequences are MNHEY and SMNVEV (reference sequence). The CDR3 sequence is 16 residues long. CDR3 DNA sequence: TGTGCCAGCAGACCTGAGGGGACTAGCGGGGTGCGGGAGCAGTACTTC. Encoded protein: CASRPEGTSGVREQYF.

V gene TRBV30 combines with J gene TRBJ2-1, with TRBD2 matching 8 bases. The V and J ends lost 0 bases and 6 bases, in that order; junction bases with no gene match: 4. Germline loops: CDR1 GTSNPN, CDR2 SVGIG (reference sequence). The CDR3 has 14 amino acids. Written as DNA, the CDR3 is TGTGCCTGGAGTGTACCGGGAGGGCGCAATGAGCAGTTCTTC. Amino acid sequence: CAWSVPGGRNEQFF.

This chain connects TRBV19 to TRBJ1-1; a weak D match, TRBD1 (5 bases). The CDR3 runs to 15 residues. The germline V gene has CDR1 LNHDA and CDR2 SQIVND (reference sequence). Trimming shortened V by 7 bases and J by 6 bases, and 21 bases separated the two germline ends. CDR3 coding DNA: TGTGCCAGTACCGATACCGACCCCAGGGCCCCTGAAGCTTTCTTT. This gives the protein CASTDTDPRAPEAFF. Full variable domain (remainder filled in from reference TRBV19 and TRBJ1-1): DGGITQSPKYLFRKEGQNVTLSCEQNLNHDAMYWYRQDPGQGLRLIYYSQIVNDFQKGDIAEGYSVSREKKESFPLTVTSAQKNPTAFYLCASTDTDPRAPEAFFGQGTRLTVV.

This clone was counted only a few times. CDR3 sequence (DNA): TGTGCCAGCAGCCGGGACAGGCCCCAGCCCCAGCATTTT. This translates into CASSRDRPQPQHF. The chain joins TRBV6-6 to TRBJ1-5, with 8 bases aligning to TRBD1. V was pared by 6 bases and J by 7 bases, with 5 bases of the junction left unmatched. This CDR3 is 13 amino acids long. Germline values: CDR1 MNHNY, CDR2 SVGAGI (reference sequence).

The chain links TRBV7-9 to TRBJ1-2, with 8 bases identical to TRBD1. Germline-derived CDR1 and CDR2 are SEHNR and FQNEAQ (reference sequence). V trimming: 5 bases; J trimming: 4 bases; junction bases outside the gene matches: 3. This CDR3 is built from 13 residues. The CDR3 spells CASSGGQGYGYTF. In DNA form, the CDR3 reads TGTGCCAGCAGCGGTGGACAGGGCTATGGCTACACCTTC.

The V call is TRBV19, the J call TRBJ1-6, with 7 bases fitting TRBD1. CDR1 and CDR2 from the germline V gene are LNHDA and SQIVND (reference sequence). The trim removed 3 bases at V and 9 bases at J, leaving 5 bases unmatched. This CDR3 spans 14 amino acids. The CDR3 bases are TGTGCCAGTAGTATCATCCCAGGGGGTTCACCCCTCCACTTT. Residues: CASSIIPGGSPLHF.

The gene calls are TRBV19 and TRBJ2-7, with TRBD2 as a possible D gene (6 bases). Germline CDR1 is LNHDA and CDR2 is SQIVND (reference sequence). The V gene lost 5 bases and the J gene lost 0 bases, with 14 bases spanning the gap. There are 15 residues in the CDR3. This CDR3 is CASSYRSGSSYEQYF. The CDR3 DNA is TGTGCCAGTAGTTATCGTAGCGGTAGCTCCTACGAGCAGTACTTC.

The chain couples TRBV14 to TRBJ2-1; TRBD1 is a possible D gene (6 bases). The germline V gene encodes CDR1 SGHDN and CDR2 FVKESK. The germline V and J ends were trimmed by 4 bases and 6 bases, with 16 bases remaining between them. The CDR3 runs to 15 residues. CDR3 DNA sequence: TGTGCCAGCAGCCTTATTGGGACAAGAAGCAATGAGCAGTTCTTC. Protein product: CASSLIGTRSNEQFF.

The chain joins TRBV27 to TRBJ1-4; TRBD1 matches at 7 bases. Trimming took 6 bases from V and 14 from J; bases not matched to a gene: 9. Germline V gene sequence: CDR1 MNHEY, CDR2 SMNVEV (reference sequence). The CDR3 contains 12 residues. The CDR3 coding sequence is TGTGCCAGCAGCTCCACGGGACAGAGGCTGTTTTTT. This encodes CASSSTGQRLFF.

The J gene is TRBJ1-4, the V gene TRBV12-3 or TRBV12-4, with D perhaps TRBD1 (5 bases). The V and J ends lost 6 bases and 11 bases respectively, with 16 bases between them. The CDR3 extends over 13 amino acids. The CDR3 nucleotides read TGTGCCAGCAGAAATGCCGGGGGGACTAAACTGTTTTTT. This codes for CASRNAGGTKLFF.

The chain uses TRBV29-1 and TRBJ2-3; TRBD1 agrees at 7 bases. V gave up 7 bases and J gave up 5 bases; unmatched junction bases: 6. Germline values: CDR1 SQVTM, CDR2 ANQGSEA. The CDR3 is 12 residues long. This CDR3 is CSAGDSLDTQYF. The CDR3 DNA reads TGCAGCGCCGGGGACAGCTTAGATACGCAGTATTTT.

The chain links TRBV12-5 to TRBJ2-3; D ambiguous. The CDR3 loop spans 14 amino acids. Germline CDR1 is LGHNT and CDR2 is FRNRAP. V dropped 3 bases and J dropped 2 bases, with 9 bases sitting between them. This CDR3 is CASGFGDPTDTQYF. CDR3 DNA sequence: TGTGCTAGTGGTTTCGGAGATCCCACAGATACGCAGTATTTT.

The chain joins TRBV28 to TRBJ1-5, with no clear D. This CDR3 spans 12 amino acids. Germline assignment: CDR1 MDHEN and CDR2 SYDVKM. V lost 8 bases and J 16 bases, leaving 21 bases between the germline ends. Written as DNA, the CDR3 is TGTGCCAGCCAATCCCCGGTATTGGGCCACCATTTT. Translation gives CASQSPVLGHHF. Variable domain in full (rest from reference TRBV28 and TRBJ1-5): DVKVTQSSRYLVKRTGEKVFLECVQDMDHENMFWYRQDPGLGLRLIYFSYDVKMKEKGDIPEGYSVSREKKERFSLILESASTNQTSMYLCASQSPVLGHHFGDGTRLSIL.

The V and J genes are TRBV5-1 and TRBJ2-1, with a weak D call TRBD1 (5 bases). Germline V gene sequence: CDR1 SGHRS, CDR2 YFSETQ. The CDR3 length is 14 residues. V was clipped by 0 bases and J by 3 bases, with 7 bases between them. CDR3 protein: CASSLGGHYNEQFF. The CDR3 bases are TGCGCCAGCAGCTTGGGTGGACACTACAATGAGCAGTTCTTC.

Here the CDR3 reads CASSVWGGTANTGELFF. The DNA for the CDR3 is TGTGCCAGCAGCGTATGGGGGGGCACAGCGAACACCGGGGAGCTGTTTTTT. The J gene is TRBJ2-2, the V gene TRBV9, with a possible D match to TRBD2 (7 bases). V gave up 1 base and J gave up 0 bases, with 13 bases separating them. Germline lookup yields CDR1 SGDLS and CDR2 YYNGEE. The CDR3 is 17 amino acids. Complete variable domain (other parts from reference TRBV9 and TRBJ2-2): DSGVTQTPKHLITATGQRVTLRCSPRSGDLSVYWYQQSLDQGLQFLIQYYNGEERAKGNILERFSAQQFPDLHSELNLSSLELGDSALYFCASSVWGGTANTGELFFGEGSRLTVL.

V gene TRBV6-5 combines with J gene TRBJ1-2; no clear D. Looked up from germline, CDR1 is MNHEY and CDR2 is SVGAGI. V lost 5 bases and J 8 bases, leaving 15 bases between the germline ends. This CDR3 has 13 residues. The CDR3 coding sequence is TGTGCCAGCAGTCCGTTACAATTTGGCGGCTACACCTTC. It specifies CASSPLQFGGYTF.

The gene calls are TRBV5-4 and TRBJ1-2; D gene unclear. The CDR3 extends over 14 amino acids. V was trimmed by 4 bases and J by 7 bases, leaving 17 bases between them. Germline-derived CDR1 and CDR2 are SGHNT and YYREEE (reference sequence). The CDR3, as DNA: TGTGCCAGCAGCCCGCCGGAGGGTATATTTGGCTACACCTTC. Translating it yields CASSPPEGIFGYTF.

This clone has just one count. The gene calls are TRBV24-1 and TRBJ2-2; D might be TRBD1 (5 bases). The germline V gene encodes CDR1 KGHDR and CDR2 SFDVKD. The V gene lost 3 bases and the J gene lost 1 base, with 11 bases spanning the gap. This CDR3 comprises 16 residues. The CDR3 reads CATSDVAGRNTGELFF. The CDR3 DNA is TGTGCCACCAGTGATGTAGCAGGGCGGAACACCGGGGAGCTGTTTTTT.

The chain uses TRBV6-2 or TRBV6-3 and TRBJ1-2; perhaps TRBD1 as D (6 bases). The CDR3 covers 14 residues. From germline, CDR1 is MNHEY and CDR2 SVGEGT. Trimming removed 6 bases from V and 4 bases from J, with 15 bases in between. CDR3 sequence (DNA): TGTGCCAGCAGCCCCCAACAGGGCTCCTATGGCTACACCTTC. The encoded protein is CASSPQQGSYGYTF.

The gene calls are TRBV6-2 or TRBV6-3 and TRBJ1-1, with D tentatively TRBD1 (5 bases). Trimming shortened V by 5 bases and J by 7 bases, and 8 bases separated the two germline ends. The CDR3 is 11 amino acids. Germline V gives CDR1 MNHEY, CDR2 SVGEGT. The DNA of the CDR3 is TGTGCCAGCAGTCAGGGACTTGAAGCTTTCTTT. It specifies CASSQGLEAFF.

V and J are TRBV19 and TRBJ2-7; D may be TRBD2 (5 bases). V lost 5 bases and J 2 bases, leaving 10 bases between the germline ends. Germline V gives CDR1 LNHDA, CDR2 SQIVND (reference sequence). The CDR3 contains 13 residues. Here the CDR3 reads CASSFSAAYEQYF. The CDR3 bases are TGTGCCAGTAGTTTTAGCGCAGCCTACGAGCAGTACTTC.